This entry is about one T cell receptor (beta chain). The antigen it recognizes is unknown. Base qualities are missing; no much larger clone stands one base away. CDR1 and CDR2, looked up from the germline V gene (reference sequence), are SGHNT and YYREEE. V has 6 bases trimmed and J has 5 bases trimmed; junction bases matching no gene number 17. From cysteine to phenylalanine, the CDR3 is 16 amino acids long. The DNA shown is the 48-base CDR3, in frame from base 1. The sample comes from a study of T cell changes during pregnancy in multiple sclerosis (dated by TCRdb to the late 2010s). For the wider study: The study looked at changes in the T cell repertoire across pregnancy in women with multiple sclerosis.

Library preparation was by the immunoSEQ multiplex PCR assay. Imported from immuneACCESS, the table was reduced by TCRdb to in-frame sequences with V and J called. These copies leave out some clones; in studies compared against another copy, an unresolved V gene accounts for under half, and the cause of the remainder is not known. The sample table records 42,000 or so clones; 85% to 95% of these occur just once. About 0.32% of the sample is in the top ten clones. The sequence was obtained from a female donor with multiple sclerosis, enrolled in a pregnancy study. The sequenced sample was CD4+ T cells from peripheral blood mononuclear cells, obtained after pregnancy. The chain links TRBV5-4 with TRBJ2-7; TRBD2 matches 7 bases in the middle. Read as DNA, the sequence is TGTGCCAGCACCAAGAGGGGAGGGACGGCGGTGGACGAGCAGTACTTC. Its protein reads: CASTKRGGTAVDEQYF.